A selection of T cell receptor beta chains follows, all from one sample in a study of cytomegalovirus exposure and HLA in healthy donors. Profiling relied on immunoSEQ multiplex PCR, and the TCRdb table lists in-frame clones only, not all of them. The sample has around 70,000 clones, roughly 94% seen once. The specimen sequenced was PBMCs. Receptor source: a man aged 18 to 35 in good health and CMV-seropositive. The CDR3 runs from the conserved cysteine through the conserved F or W.

TRBV6-1 | CASSIRTEFSDTQYF
TRBV29-1 | CSVEDLGGATMRDTQYF
TRBV28 | CASSLGGGEQYF
TRBV5-4 | CAFMARGRTSTDTQYF
TRBV29-1 | CSAGHLYEQYF
TRBV7-3 | CASSKTPRDRGDYGYTF
TRBV11-2 | CASSLNDRGLRPYEQYF
TRBV27 | CASSPTEDQETQYF
TRBV19 | CASSPGLAGEMYQETQYF
TRBV2 | CASSERTGQDIQYF
TRBV6-1 | CASNSPRDYDEKLFF
TRBV10-1 | CASSEGPFYEQYF
TRBV4-2 | CASSQVSSRGHEQYF
TRBV28 | CASRPGQSQETQYF
TRBV28 | CASSWAQGGPLTGELFF
TRBV29-1 | CSVEVGQGIDEEAFF
TRBV5-4 | CASSLPSSDTQYF
TRBV11-3 | CASSSQGHEQFF
TRBV6-1 | CASISWGEGPPQHF
TRBV10-3 | CAISGTSGLTGELFF
TRBV30 | CAWSVVQGGLREQYF
TRBV6-6 | CASKRDGRAPDTQYF
TRBV7-9 | CASSLALHLSGTSTDTQYF
TRBV5-1 | CASSAGCEPGTGICEQYF
TRBV15 | CATSRGVGTGRTEAFF
TRBV28 | CASSGTGGADTQYF
TRBV27 | CASSSDRAYEQYF
TRBV2 | CASSDDGGTDTQYF
TRBV9 | CASSVDRTSGRNTGELFF
TRBV2 | CASGGSSGNPTGELFF